A single sample is the source of the 2 T cell receptor beta chains below, sequenced in a study of shared clonotypes between healthy human individuals. Sequenced by immunoSEQ multiplex PCR; TCRdb stores in-frame clones only, minus some. The table has roughly 2,000,000 clones, around 95% seen once; the top ten hold 1.5% to 2%. Positive CCR7 selection of CD45RO-negative cells yielded the naive CD8 cells, and terminally differentiated effector memory CD45RA+ cells were excluded. Sequencing used naive CD8+ T cells from PBMCs. The source of these receptors is a man younger than 30 in good health. Some clones in this sample may be carry-over from other donors' samples.

Many counts were recorded for this clone. The V gene is TRBV9, the J gene TRBJ2-7, with 8 bases identical to TRBD1. J lost 5 bases, V lost 4 bases, and 8 bases had no gene match. The germline V gene encodes CDR1 SGDLS and CDR2 YYNGEE. This CDR3 has 14 amino acids. The CDR3, as DNA: TGTGCCAGCAGCCCACGGACAGGGAGAGACGAGCAGTACTTC. Protein sequence: CASSPRTGRDEQYF.

The chain uses TRBV15 and TRBJ1-2, with a possible D match to TRBD1 (5 bases). Germline-derived CDR1 and CDR2 are LNHNV and YYDKDF (reference sequence). V lost 3 bases and J 2 bases, leaving 10 bases between the germline ends. The CDR3 sequence is 14 residues long. The CDR3 DNA follows: TGTGCCACCAGCAGGGTGGACACCAACTATGGCTACACCTTC. It translates to CATSRVDTNYGYTF.